This TCR beta chain was sequenced in a study of cytomegalovirus exposure and HLA in healthy donors. Study-wide findings and caveats: In vitro assays verified that three CMV-associated chains recognized CMV antigens specifically.

This clone was detected only once. Antigen unknown. In the PCR, 60 Vbeta and 13 Jbeta primers were used. Repertoires were generated with immunoSEQ multiplex PCR, while TCRdb's copy carries only in-frame clones and drops some. The sample lists tens of thousands of clones; about 80% were seen once. Trimming removed 4 bases at V and 8 bases at J, with 20 bases between. This CDR3 region has 15 residues. Germline CDR1 reads KGHSH; CDR2 reads LQKENI. This sequence was found in a male donor in good health and CMV-seronegative. V gene TRBV18 combines with J gene TRBJ1-2; D is perhaps TRBD1 (6 bases). The specimen sequenced was PBMCs. The CDR3 DNA is TGTGCCAGCTCACGTGTTGAACGCGGGGGCGCCGGCTACACCTTC. Translating it yields CASSRVERGGAGYTF.